This passage covers 9 T cell receptor beta chains from one sample sequenced in a study of CD8 T cells in Susac syndrome. RNA totalling about 0.45 to 1 ug underwent reverse transcription with random hexamers. TCRdb re-called the immunoSEQ multiplex PCR reads through MiXCR, storing one row per CDR3 protein. The sample holds 120,000 or so distinct CDR3 sequences; approximately 96% are singletons and the top ten take less than 0.15%. What was sequenced was CD4+ T cells from PBMCs. All receptors come from a human donor with Susac syndrome.

V is TRBV30 and J is TRBJ2-2; 13 nucleotides match TRBD2. Germline V gene lookup returns CDR1 GTSNPN and CDR2 SVGIG (reference sequence). The CDR3 is made up of 16 amino acids. Trimming took 8 bases from V and 3 from J; bases not matched to a gene: 9. The DNA for the CDR3 is TGTGCCGGCCCCCGACTAGCGGGAGGTTACACCGGGGAGCTGTTTTTT. It is translated as CAGPRLAGGYTGELFF.

The J gene is TRBJ1-2, the V gene TRBV20-1; 8 bases align to TRBD1. The CDR3 is 13 amino acids. Germline CDR1 DFQATT, CDR2 SNEGSKA (reference sequence). The CDR3 nucleotides read TGCAGGGCAACCGGGACAGGCGGCTATGGCTACACCTTC. It specifies CRATGTGGYGYTF.

The chain is built from TRBV29-1 and TRBJ2-2, with unresolved D. The germline V gene encodes CDR1 SQVTM and CDR2 ANQGSEA. CDR3 length: 15 amino acids. V shed 0 bases and J shed 5 bases, with 13 bases lying between them. CDR3 region: CSVEDPRYITGELFF. In DNA form, the CDR3 reads TGCAGCGTTGAAGATCCCCGATACATAACCGGGGAGCTGTTTTTT.

The V and J genes are TRBV14 and TRBJ2-5; 7 positions match TRBD1. This CDR3 region has 18 residues. Looked up from germline, CDR1 is SGHDN and CDR2 is FVKESK. The J segment lost 4 bases and the V segment lost 2 bases, leaving 16 bases of the junction unmatched. This chain's CDR3 is CASSQQDAPSGGRETQYF. The CDR3 nucleotides read TGTGCCAGCAGCCAACAAGATGCACCCTCAGGGGGTCGAGAGACCCAGTACTTC.

The rearrangement joins TRBV20-1 to TRBJ2-7, with D perhaps TRBD1 or TRBD2 (5 bases each). Germline V gene sequence: CDR1 DFQATT, CDR2 SNEGSKA (reference sequence). V gave up 3 bases and J gave up 2 bases, with 11 bases separating them. The length of the CDR3 is 13 residues. CDR3 sequence (DNA): TGCAGTGCTAGTGGGACGGCCGCCTACGAGCAGTACTTC. It codes for CSASGTAAYEQYF.

The chain combines TRBV6-5 with TRBJ1-2; tentative D call: TRBD1 (6 bases). The CDR3 is 13 residues long. Germline lookup yields CDR1 MNHEY and CDR2 SVGAGI. V was cut by 7 bases and J by 4 bases, with 13 bases left in between. This CDR3 is CASKGSGAYGYTF. DNA for the CDR3: TGTGCCAGCAAGGGGTCAGGGGCCTATGGCTACACCTTC.

The chain employs TRBV18 and TRBJ2-4, with D unclear. Germline-derived CDR1 and CDR2 are KGHSH and LQKENI. The CDR3 runs 14 residues. The V gene lost 0 bases and the J gene lost 3 bases, with 6 bases spanning the gap. The DNA of the CDR3 is TGTGCCAGCTCACCACCGGGGATCAAAAACATTCAGTACTTC. Translated: CASSPPGIKNIQYF.

The chain combines TRBV30 with TRBJ1-2; D uncertain. With 5 bases removed from V and 6 bases from J, the gap between germline ends came to 16 bases. CDR3 length: 13 residues. The V gene's germline CDR1 is GTSNPN and CDR2 SVGIG (reference sequence). The DNA for the CDR3 is TGTGCCTGGGATGGGCCATATAGGAATGGCTACACCTTC. Translated: CAWDGPYRNGYTF.

The chain couples TRBV3-1 to TRBJ2-1; TRBD2 matches at 9 bases. J gave up 6 bases and V 4 bases, and 4 bases lay outside the gene matches. The germline V gene encodes CDR1 LGHDT and CDR2 YNNKEL (reference sequence). CDR3 size: 14 residues. The CDR3, as DNA: TGTGCCAGCAGCCCGGGACTAGCCCGCAATGAGCAGTTCTTC. Residues: CASSPGLARNEQFF.